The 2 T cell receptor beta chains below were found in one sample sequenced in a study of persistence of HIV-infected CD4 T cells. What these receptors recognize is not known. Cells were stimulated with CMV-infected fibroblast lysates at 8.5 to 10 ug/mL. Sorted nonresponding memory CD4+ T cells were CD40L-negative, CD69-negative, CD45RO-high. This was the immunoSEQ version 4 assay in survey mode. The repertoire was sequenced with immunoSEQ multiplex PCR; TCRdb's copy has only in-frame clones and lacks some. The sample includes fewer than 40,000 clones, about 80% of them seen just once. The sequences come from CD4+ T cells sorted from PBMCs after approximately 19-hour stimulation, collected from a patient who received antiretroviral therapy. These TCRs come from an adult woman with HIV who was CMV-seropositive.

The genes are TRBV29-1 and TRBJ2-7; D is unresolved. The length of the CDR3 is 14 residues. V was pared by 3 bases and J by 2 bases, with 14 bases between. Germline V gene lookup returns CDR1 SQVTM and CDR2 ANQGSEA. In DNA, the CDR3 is TGCAGCGTTGAGTTCGGCTCTGGAACCTACGAGCAGTACTTC. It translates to CSVEFGSGTYEQYF.

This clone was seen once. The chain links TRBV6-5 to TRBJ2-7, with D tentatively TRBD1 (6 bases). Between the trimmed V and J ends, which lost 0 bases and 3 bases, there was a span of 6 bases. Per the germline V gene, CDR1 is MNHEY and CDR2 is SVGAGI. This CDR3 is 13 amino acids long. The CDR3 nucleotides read TGTGCCAGCAGTTACTCACAGGGCTACGAGCAGTACTTC. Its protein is CASSYSQGYEQYF.